These 13 T cell receptor beta chains came from one sample sequenced in a study of human T cells and chemical hapten exposure. Time point denoted: pre-sensitization, week 0. As for treatment: therapeutic diphenylcyclopropenone sensitization with weekly scalp DPC. TCRdb re-analysed the RACE reads in MiXCR, keeping a single row per CDR3 protein. In the table there are more than 250,000 distinct CDR3 sequences, about 9.4% of which are singletons. Material: whole blood, obtained in connection with sensitization to the hapten diphenylcyclopropenone (DPC). The receptors were sampled from a woman between 40 and 55 years old with alopecia areata. Some clones in this sample may be carry-over from other donors' samples.

V is TRBV11-1 and J is TRBJ2-2; D possibly corresponds to TRBD1 (5 bases). This CDR3 has 14 residues. Trimming stripped 1 base from V and 6 bases from J, with 9 bases between. Per germline, CDR1 SGHAT and CDR2 FQDESV (reference sequence). In nucleotides, the CDR3 is TGTGCCAGCAGCTTAGGGGGCCATTCCGGGGAGCTGTTTTTT. Protein product: CASSLGGHSGELFF.

This clonotype was seen a handful of times. This chain connects TRBV20-1 to TRBJ2-4; D is unresolved. The V and J ends lost 0 bases and 7 bases respectively, with 4 bases between them. This CDR3 has 11 residues. Germline values: CDR1 DFQATT, CDR2 SNEGSKA (reference sequence). The CDR3 sequence: CSAREGNIQYF. CDR3 in DNA: TGCAGTGCTAGAGAAGGGAACATTCAGTACTTC.

This clonotype occurred many times. This chain joins TRBV11-2 and TRBJ2-4; 8 bases align to TRBD1. The CDR3 covers 14 residues. The V gene end was trimmed by 2 bases and the J gene end by 9 bases; junction bases not matched to a gene: 6. CDR1 and CDR2 from the germline V gene are SGHAT and FQNNGV. The DNA for the CDR3 is TGTGCCAGCAGCTTACAGGGGGCGCTTAGCATTCAGTACTTC. Translated, it gives CASSLQGALSIQYF.

The table lists this clonotype with many counts. The J gene is TRBJ2-5, the V gene TRBV18; D gene uncertain. This CDR3 spans 13 amino acids. Germline CDR1 KGHSH, CDR2 LQKENI. V was trimmed by 2 bases and J by 5 bases, leaving 9 bases between them. CDR3 DNA sequence: TGTGCCAGCTCACCAGGGAACGGGGAGACCCAGTACTTC. As protein: CASSPGNGETQYF. The whole variable domain, filled in from reference TRBV18 and TRBJ2-5, reads NAGVMQNPRHLVRRRGQEARLRCSPMKGHSHVYWYRQLPEEGLKFMVYLQKENIIDESGMPKERFSAEFPKEGPSILRIQQVVRGDSAAYFCASSPGNGETQYFGPGTRLLVL.

There are a few counts of this clonotype. The chain combines TRBV5-4 with TRBJ1-1; D is ambiguous. Germline V gives CDR1 SGHNT, CDR2 YYREEE (reference sequence). The germline V and J ends were trimmed by 2 bases and 4 bases, with 9 bases remaining between them. This CDR3 has 13 amino acids. The CDR3: CASSFYMGTEAFF. The DNA for the CDR3 is TGTGCCAGCAGCTTCTACATGGGCACTGAAGCTTTCTTT. Drawing the rest from reference TRBV5-4 and TRBJ1-1, the complete variable domain is ETGVTQSPTHLIKTRGQQVTLRCSSQSGHNTVSWYQQALGQGPQFIFQYYREEENGRGNFPPRFSGLQFPNYSSELNVNALELDDSALYLCASSFYMGTEAFFGQGTRLTVV.

The table lists this clonotype with a few counts. J is TRBJ2-7 and V is TRBV7-9; maybe TRBD1 (6 bases). This CDR3 is 17 amino acids long. Trimming took 5 bases from V and 0 from J, leaving 20 bases between them. CDR1 SEHNR and CDR2 FQNEAQ come from the germline V gene (reference sequence). The CDR3 DNA reads TGTGCCAGCAGCCCCACTCCCGGCAGGGGACGCTCCTACGAGCAGTACTTC. Translating gives CASSPTPGRGRSYEQYF. The full variable domain, in which reference TRBV7-9 and TRBJ2-7 provide the parts outside the CDR3, is DTGVSQNPRHKITKRGQNVTFRCDPISEHNRLYWYRQTLGQGPEFLTYFQNEAQLEKSRLLSDRFSAERPKGSFSTLEIQRTEQGDSAMYLCASSPTPGRGRSYEQYFGPGTRLTVT.

This clonotype was detected many times. The J gene is TRBJ2-3, the V gene TRBV12-3 or TRBV12-4, with no clear D. V shed 6 bases and J shed 4 bases, with 8 bases lying between them. CDR3 length: 12 residues. CDR3 amino acids: CASSLRPDTQYF. The CDR3 bases are TGTGCCAGCAGCCTTAGGCCAGATACGCAGTATTTT.

The chain has TRBV5-4 and TRBJ2-7; 7 bases are shared with TRBD2. V shed 4 bases, J shed 4 bases, and the junction held 11 bases outside the gene matches. There are 15 residues in the CDR3. Per germline, CDR1 SGHNT and CDR2 YYREEE (reference sequence). CDR3: CASSPGRGGSYEQYF. CDR3 DNA: TGTGCCAGCAGCCCCGGCCGCGGGGGTTCTTACGAGCAGTACTTC.

This clonotype has only a few counts. The chain combines TRBV5-1 with TRBJ2-7; D may be TRBD1 or TRBD2 (6 bases each). Trimming left V 4 bases short and J 9 bases short, with 20 bases between. Germline V gives CDR1 SGHRS, CDR2 YFSETQ. The CDR3 contains 14 residues. The CDR3 here is CASSQKGGGDGQYF. In nucleotides, the CDR3 is TGCGCCAGCAGCCAGAAAGGAGGGGGTGACGGGCAGTACTTC.

Ten or more counts support this clonotype. The V gene is TRBV20-1, the J gene TRBJ2-3; D unclear. V was cut by 3 bases and J by 1 base, with 2 bases left in between. Germline V CDR1 and CDR2: DFQATT, SNEGSKA (reference sequence). CDR3 size: 11 residues. CDR3 protein: CSASGTDTQYF. The DNA for the CDR3 is TGCAGTGCTAGTGGCACAGATACGCAGTATTTT.

This chain connects TRBV12-3 or TRBV12-4 to TRBJ2-3, with TRBD1 as a possible D gene (6 bases). CDR3 length: 15 residues. V lost 3 bases and J lost 2, with 12 bases in between. The CDR3: CASSFKQGNTDTQYF. The CDR3 DNA sequence: TGTGCCAGCAGTTTCAAACAGGGAAACACAGATACGCAGTATTTT.

This clonotype has just a few counts. V and J are TRBV6-5 and TRBJ2-3; possible D gene TRBD1, 6 bases. Germline V gene sequence: CDR1 MNHEY, CDR2 SVGAGI. Between the trimmed V and J ends, which lost 4 bases and 1 base, there was a span of 18 bases. This CDR3 spans 17 amino acids. DNA of the CDR3: TGTGCCAGCAGTTCTCGGGACACTAGGCCAGGCACAGATACGCAGTATTTT. Its protein is CASSSRDTRPGTDTQYF.

This clonotype was seen a handful of times. V is TRBV14 and J is TRBJ1-5; 9 nucleotides align to TRBD1. The CDR3 totals 16 residues. With V trimmed by 3 bases and J by 6 bases, 9 bases remained unmatched. Per the germline V gene, CDR1 is SGHDN and CDR2 is FVKESK. The CDR3 loop is CASSHPRDREAQPQHF. The CDR3 nucleotides are TGTGCCAGCAGCCACCCACGGGACAGGGAGGCTCAGCCCCAGCATTTT.